The TCR beta chain described here comes from a study of patients and donors after allogeneic stem cell transplantation. TCRdb fed the RT-PCR reads into MiXCR, producing one record per CDR3 protein. The data show some 880,000 distinct CDR3 sequences, approximately 19% seen once. The CDR3 is made up of 15 amino acids. Germline V gene lookup returns CDR1 MDHEN and CDR2 SYDVKM. The V gene lost 4 bases and the J gene lost 0 bases, with 10 bases spanning the gap. This chain uses TRBV28 with TRBJ2-1; no reliable D call. The receptor comes from a human donor who was either an allogeneic HSCT recipient or a stem cell or donor lymphocyte infusion donor (not recorded which). It is not recorded whose cells these are; they may come from a transplant donor. The sequencing sample was made of blood, either unsorted or a sorted T cell fraction (not recorded which). The CDR3 nucleotides are TGTGCCAGCAGTTCCTATTTCCTCTCCTACAATGAGCAGTTCTTC. Residues: CASSSYFLSYNEQFF.